This T cell receptor beta chain was recorded in a study of T cell changes during pregnancy in multiple sclerosis (dated by TCRdb to about 2019). General notes on the study: Changes in the T cell repertoire over the course of pregnancy were examined in this study in women with multiple sclerosis.

Reading the germline V gene (reference sequence) gives CDR1 LNHDA and CDR2 SQIVND. V loses 3 bases, J loses 3 bases, and the germline ends lie 15 bases apart. There are 17 amino acids in the CDR3, from cysteine to phenylalanine inclusive. Only the CDR3 DNA is retained, 51 bases long and in frame from the first base. Libraries came from the immunoSEQ multiplex PCR assay. Drawn from immuneACCESS, this table holds only the in-frame rearrangements with V and J called that TCRdb kept. Clones are partly lost; checked studies trace under half to an unresolved V gene and leave the rest unexplained. The sample contains over 65,000 clones, approximately 91% of them found a single time. The ten largest account for approximately 2.5% of the sample. As concerns this clone: Its antigen remains undetermined. Base qualities were left out, and no much larger clone turns up one base away.

The chain couples TRBV19 to TRBJ2-6, with TRBD1 tentatively as D gene (6 bases match). This clonotype originated in a female donor with multiple sclerosis, enrolled in a pregnancy study. Specimen: peripheral blood, collected in the first trimester of pregnancy. The nucleotides read TGTGCCAGTAGTATGGAAACAGGGTGGAGTGGGGCCAACGTCCTGACTTTC. Translated, this is CASSMETGWSGANVLTF.